A selection of T cell receptor beta chains follows, all from one sample in a study of blood T cell repertoires in COVID-19. Generated by immunoSEQ multiplex PCR, the TCRdb table keeps only in-frame clones and is missing some. This sample has fewer than 50,000 clones, with more than 65% found just once. Sequencing used peripheral blood. Every receptor here comes from a human donor in a cohort sampled during active COVID-19. The CDR3 runs from the conserved cysteine through the conserved F or W. A D gene is named only where the DNA matches it firmly. Size values are once, few and many counts, or a class for expanded clones, and some rows have none.

V gene,CDR3 length,clone size,D gene,J gene,CDR3 DNA,CDR3 protein
TRBV27,15,many,TRBD1,TRBJ2-1,TGTGCCAGCAGTACCAACAGGGGGCGAGGGAATGAGCAGTTCTTC,CASSTNRGRGNEQFF
TRBV29-1,13,-,-,TRBJ1-1,TGCAGCTTCAGCGACAGAATGAACACTGAAGCTTTCTTT,CSFSDRMNTEAFF
TRBV3-1/TRBV3-2,14,-,TRBD2,TRBJ2-1,TGTGCCAGCAGCCAAGATGTGGCGGGGGGGGAGCAGTTCTTC,CASSQDVAGGEQFF
TRBV21-1,17,-,-,TRBJ1-1,TGTGCCAGCAGCAAAGCCGAGACAGGGACCATGAACACTGAAGCTTTCTTT,CASSKAETGTMNTEAFF
TRBV18,14,-,-,TRBJ1-3,TGTGCCAGCTCACCAACGAAGGGGGGAAACACCATATATTTT,CASSPTKGGNTIYF
TRBV28,13,-,-,TRBJ2-7,TGTGCCAGCAGTTTAACCGGGGTCTACGAGCAGTACTTC,CASSLTGVYEQYF
TRBV30,12,once,-,TRBJ1-2,TGTGCCTGGGAGTATGCGAGAGGAGGCTACACCTTC,CAWEYARGGYTF
TRBV18,14,-,-,TRBJ1-4,TGTGCCAGCTCAGAGGAGGGAAGGGCTGAAAAACTGTTTTTT,CASSEEGRAEKLFF
TRBV7-9,12,-,TRBD1,TRBJ2-1,TGTGCCAGCAGCGTGGGACAGTACGAGCAGTTCTTC,CASSVGQYEQFF
TRBV19,15,-,TRBD1,TRBJ2-1,TGTGCCAGTAGTCTTCCCCAGGGGGCGCGCAATGAGCAGTTCTTC,CASSLPQGARNEQFF
TRBV28,17,-,TRBD1,TRBJ1-2,TGTGCCAGCAGTAGATATAGCACAGGGGTAACTAACTATGGCTACACCTTC,CASSRYSTGVTNYGYTF
TRBV29-1,12,-,TRBD2,TRBJ2-1,TGCAGCGCCGGACTAGCGGGGGGCAAGCAGTTCTTC,CSAGLAGGKQFF
TRBV19,14,once,-,TRBJ2-2,TGTGCCAGTAGTAGCGGGCCGAACACCGGGGAGCTGTTTTTT,CASSSGPNTGELFF
TRBV6-5,15,-,-,TRBJ1-1,TGTGCCAGCAGTCCCCTCGGAGCTGAAGGTACTGAAGCTTTCTTT,CASSPLGAEGTEAFF
TRBV28,14,-,TRBD2,TRBJ2-7,TGTGCCAGCAGGGTGCTAGCGGGAGTAACCGAGCAGTACTTC,CASRVLAGVTEQYF
TRBV18,15,-,TRBD2,TRBJ2-5,TGTGCCAGCTCACCACCGTCCCTAGCGGGAGAAGGGCAGTACTTC,CASSPPSLAGEGQYF
TRBV18,14,-,-,TRBJ1-1,TGTGCCAGCTCACCACAGGGGGAGATCACTGAAGCTTTCTTT,CASSPQGEITEAFF
TRBV5-6,14,-,-,TRBJ2-5,TGTGCCAGCAGCTTGGAGGGGGTCAGGGAGACCCAGTACTTC,CASSLEGVRETQYF
TRBV7-2,15,-,-,TRBJ2-3,TGTGCCAGCAGCTTTGACGCGGCTAGCACAGATACGCAGTATTTT,CASSFDAASTDTQYF
TRBV4-1,14,-,-,TRBJ1-1,TGCGCCAGCAGAGATCAGGGAAAGAACACTGAAGCTTTCTTT,CASRDQGKNTEAFF
TRBV11-2,16,-,TRBD2,TRBJ2-7,TGTGCCAGCAGCTTAGAAAGACTAGCGGACTCCTACGAGCAGTACTTC,CASSLERLADSYEQYF
TRBV11-3,16,once,TRBD2,TRBJ2-1,TGTGCCAGCAGCCGACTTGGGACTAGCGACGGAAATGAGCAGTTCTTC,CASSRLGTSDGNEQFF
TRBV4-1,15,-,TRBD1,TRBJ2-2,TGCGCCAGCAGCCCCCGGACAGGGCCCACCGGGGAGCTGTTTTTT,CASSPRTGPTGELFF
TRBV18,13,-,-,TRBJ1-1,TGTGCCAGCTCACCCGAACACAACACTGAAGCTTTCTTT,CASSPEHNTEAFF
TRBV14,12,-,-,TRBJ2-5,TGTGCCAGCAGCCAATCCGGGGAGACCCAGTACTTC,CASSQSGETQYF
TRBV30,15,-,TRBD2,TRBJ2-5,TGTGCCTGGGGACTAGCGGGAGATTTCCAAGAGACCCAGTACTTC,CAWGLAGDFQETQYF
TRBV10-2,14,once,TRBD2,TRBJ2-7,TGCGCCACCGAGGAGGGCGGGAGTCCCTACGAGCAGTACTTC,CATEEGGSPYEQYF
TRBV29-1,15,-,TRBD2,TRBJ2-1,TGCAGCGTGCCGTCGACTAGCGGGAGGAACAATGAGCAGTTCTTC,CSVPSTSGRNNEQFF
TRBV3-1/TRBV3-2,17,few,TRBD2,TRBJ2-3,TGTGCCAGCAGCCAGCCGTTAGCGGGAGGGCCTACAGATACGCAGTATTTT,CASSQPLAGGPTDTQYF
TRBV30,13,-,-,TRBJ1-2,TGTGCCTGGACCCCCGGGAGCCAGGGTGGCTACACCTTC,CAWTPGSQGGYTF
TRBV18,14,-,-,TRBJ2-7,TGTGCCAGCTCACCACCGGCAGGGTCCTACGAGCAGTACTTC,CASSPPAGSYEQYF
TRBV6-5,15,-,TRBD2,TRBJ2-3,TGTGCCAGCAGAAGAGCGGGAGGGGTCACAGATACGCAGTATTTT,CASRRAGGVTDTQYF
TRBV4-1,13,-,TRBD1,TRBJ2-7,TGCGCCAGCAGCCATGACAGGGCCTACGAGCAGTACTTC,CASSHDRAYEQYF
TRBV5-4,12,-,-,TRBJ2-2,TGTGCCAGCAGCTTGGCCGTTGGGGAGCTGTTTTTT,CASSLAVGELFF
TRBV11-3,15,-,TRBD1,TRBJ2-7,TGTGCCAGCAGCCGTGGACAGGGCCCAGCCTACGAGCAGTACTTC,CASSRGQGPAYEQYF
TRBV12-3/TRBV12-4,13,-,TRBD1,TRBJ2-5,TGTGCCAGCAGGCAGGGGGCTCGAGAGACCCAGTACTTC,CASRQGARETQYF
TRBV7-2,14,-,-,TRBJ2-7,TGTGCCAGCAGCACTCGACAGGTCCCCTACGAGCAGTACTTC,CASSTRQVPYEQYF
TRBV10-2,14,-,-,TRBJ1-2,TGCGCCAGCAGTGAGTCGAGAACGGGTAGGGGCTACACCTTC,CASSESRTGRGYTF
TRBV10-1,19,-,TRBD2,TRBJ2-3,TGCGCCAGCAGTGAGACCAAACCGGGACTAGCGGGAGGGTTGGATACGCAGTATTTT,CASSETKPGLAGGLDTQYF
TRBV18,12,-,-,TRBJ2-1,TGTGCCAGCTCACCCGGTTACAATGAGCAGTTCTTC,CASSPGYNEQFF
TRBV6-2/TRBV6-3,15,-,TRBD2,TRBJ2-2,TGTGCCAGCAGTTACGGCGGGACTATCACCGGGGAGCTGTTTTTT,CASSYGGTITGELFF
TRBV29-1,12,-,TRBD1,TRBJ2-4,TGCAGCGCATGGGACAGTTCAAACATTCAGTACTTC,CSAWDSSNIQYF
TRBV12-3/TRBV12-4,12,-,-,TRBJ1-1,TGTGCCAGCAGGGGGCTGGTCACTGAAGCTTTCTTT,CASRGLVTEAFF
TRBV3-1/TRBV3-2,15,-,TRBD1,TRBJ1-5,TGTGCCAGCAGCCAAGATTGGACAGGAGATCAGCCCCAGCATTTT,CASSQDWTGDQPQHF
TRBV6-4,13,once,-,TRBJ2-5,TGTGCCAGCAGCCCAGAGGAGGGGGAGACCCAGTACTTC,CASSPEEGETQYF
TRBV6-5,15,-,-,TRBJ2-7,TGTGCCAGCAGGTTGGGGCAGACCGTTTCCCTGGAGCAGTACTTC,CASRLGQTVSLEQYF
TRBV7-8,22,-,TRBD2,TRBJ2-1,TGTGCCAGCAGCTTCTGGCAACGATCAAGACTAGCGGGATTGAGCTCCTACAATGAGCAGTTCTTC,CASSFWQRSRLAGLSSYNEQFF
TRBV11-3,13,once,-,TRBJ2-5,TGTGCCAGCAGCCAACAGGGCCGGGAGACCCAGTACTTC,CASSQQGRETQYF
TRBV27,15,once,-,TRBJ1-5,TGTGCCAGCAGTGTGAGACAGGTGGGGAATCAGCCCCAGCATTTT,CASSVRQVGNQPQHF
TRBV19,15,-,TRBD1,TRBJ1-6,TGTGCCAGTAGTTCGGGACAGGGGGCTCAATCACCCCTCCACTTT,CASSSGQGAQSPLHF
TRBV5-1,14,-,TRBD1,TRBJ2-7,TGCGCCAGCAGACAGACAGGGACCTCCTACGAGCAGTACTTC,CASRQTGTSYEQYF
TRBV6-9,19,once,-,TRBJ1-2,TGTGCCAGCAGTTATTCCAACAAACCCGGACTTTTAGGTAACTATGGCTACACCTTC,CASSYSNKPGLLGNYGYTF
TRBV7-2,13,-,TRBD1,TRBJ1-3,TGTGCCAGTACTACAGGGGTAGGAAACACCATATATTTT,CASTTGVGNTIYF
TRBV5-6,14,few,TRBD1,TRBJ1-2,TGTGCCAGCAGCTTGATGGGGACAGGATATGGCTACACCTTC,CASSLMGTGYGYTF